The subject of this entry is one T cell receptor beta chain. What this receptor recognizes is not known. The record has no base qualities; no much larger clone is one base away. Libraries were prepared through multiplex PCR. Sequencing was performed on an Illumina HiSeq 4000. CDR3 regions were amplified by Arm-PCR with iRepertoire HTBI primers to construct TCR beta libraries. Gel purification was performed on PCR products prior to sequencing. Concerning the study's data processing: Gene usage analysis of CDR3 amino acid clonotypes used the 62 TRBV and some 13 TRBJ segments found across samples. COPE and FqMerger were used to merge the filtered high-quality paired reads into contigs. BLAST was used to align contigs to the IMGT TRBV, TRBD and TRBJ reference genes, and CDR3 was defined following IMGT. Any clonotype with a frequency above 0.1% was classified as a highly expanded clone. Shannon entropy was used to measure repertoire diversity, and the Gini coefficient was used to measure V-J evenness. A clonotype was considered public if more than one individual shared it. Through fastp at Q25 and MiXCR, TCRdb rebuilt clones from the public reads, retaining in-frame beta chains. Entries are consolidated by CDR3 protein sequence, retaining the most common genes and DNA. In this record, the V and J calls reflect TCRdb's handling and not the investigators' own analysis. This sample holds over 500,000 distinct CDR3 sequences; roughly 15% were observed only once. The biggest ten clones account for approximately 18% of the sample.

The CDR3, from cysteine to phenylalanine, totals 15 residues. Only the CDR3 portion is preserved as DNA: 45 bases, with reading frame beginning at the first base. Taken from the germline V gene, the CDR1 and CDR2 loops are MDHEN and SYDVKM. The junction carries 22 bases between V and J, which are trimmed by 7 bases and 7 bases respectively. This entry belongs to a study of regulatory T cells in long-lasting Graves disease (dated by TCRdb to about 2021). General notes on the study: Patients with newly diagnosed Graves' disease had been on antithyroid drugs for under 3 months. The study was conducted in China and was registered as a clinical trial. A total of 35 or so samples were covered by TCR sequencing, comprising some 13 persistent and 20 or so newly diagnosed Graves' disease patients. Peripheral blood TCR sequencing and RNA sequencing compared persistent Graves' disease patients with newly diagnosed Graves' disease patients.

Per the publication, the time point label means: newly diagnosed GD, antithyroid drugs for less than 3 months. For both TCR sequencing and RNA sequencing, RNA was extracted from PBMCs using TRIzol. The diagnosis of Graves' disease was made according to American Thyroid Association guidelines. Patients for the study were recruited at an endocrinology department in Xi'an, China. From each patient, approximately 10 milliliters of peripheral blood was collected into an EDTA anticoagulant tube. Ficoll Paque Plus density gradient separation was used to isolate PBMCs, and no further T cell sorting was performed. RNA quality was checked with an Agilent 2100 Bioanalyzer and agarose gel, and concentration with a NanoDrop 2000. The paper as a whole reports these results and caveats: The authors acknowledged the small sample size as a limitation that may reduce accuracy. Persistent Graves' disease patients showed lower TCR Shannon entropy and fewer highly expanded clones than newly diagnosed patients, suggesting clonal expansion. Persistent disease showed preferential use of TRBV28, TRBJ1-2 and TRBJ2-5, whereas newly diagnosed disease favored TRBV20-1 and TRBJ2-1. Peripheral blood alone was examined, since thyroid tissue, which constituted the primary lesion, could not be accessed. A larger number of public clonotypes was shared among persistent patients (fewer than 3,000) than among newly diagnosed patients (approximately 1,000). Only the TCR beta chain was sequenced and analyzed.

The same sample was also used in a study of T cells in Graves' hyperthyroidism and ophthalmopathy. Looking at the second paper: Stable Graves' hyperthyroidism was defined as the absence of progression to ophthalmopathy over 18 months of follow-up. Hyperthyroidism patients were newly diagnosed, with disease duration under 2 months, and aged 18 to 65 years. The study excluded patients with uncontrolled infections, other autoimmune diseases, pregnancy or lactation. Diagnoses were established on the basis of clinical symptoms, serum thyroxine and TRAb, thyroid ultrasound, and orbital computed tomography. A first-round RT-PCR of the TCR CDR3 used the HTBI primer set with the Qiagen OneStep RT-PCR kit. Most expanded thyroid clonotypes (frequency above 0.001) were also detected in blood, suggesting blood repertoires may reflect thyroid immune responses. In cross-validation, a model built on a 13 V-J signature told ophthalmopathy apart from stable hyperthyroidism with approximately 91% sensitivity and roughly 82% specificity, and in testing the same model reached 80%/75%. In validation, the model predicted progression to ophthalmopathy with about 71% sensitivity and around 72% specificity, a median of around six months before onset. To identify distinguishing TCR V-J signatures, a discovery cohort of roughly 100 patients was used, comprising fewer than 45 with Graves' ophthalmopathy and around 57 with stable Graves' hyperthyroidism. Prospective prediction of ophthalmopathy was tested in an independent validation cohort of 18 hyperthyroidism patients and some 17 patients who later progressed to ophthalmopathy. The 75 to 100 discovery patients were randomly split 7:3 into training and test sets. In about 6 Graves' hyperthyroidism patients, the study also compared T-cell repertoires from thyroid tissue with T-cell repertoires from blood. After sampling, hyperthyroidism patients received methimazole starting at 30 mg daily, and ophthalmopathy patients received high-dose intravenous methylprednisolone. The libraries were constructed in a second round of multiplex PCR and then size-selected and purified. Sequencing of the libraries was done on an Illumina HiSeq2000 using paired-end 100 bp reads. SOAPnuke was used to process the raw data, throwing out any read that contained adapters or uncalled bases, had a mean Phred below 15, or lacked an exact constant-primer or identifier match. High-quality paired reads were merged with COPE v1.2.5, and unique nucleotide sequences were defined as clonotypes. MiTCR v1.1 was used to align clonotypes to the IMGT TRBV, TRBD and TRBJ reference segments. The analysis included only V-J combinations with a frequency above 0.0001, which together covered 99.2% of the repertoires. A TCS score was defined as the ratio between F50 (clonal expansion) and ExV (chaos), using BLOSUM62-based TCRdist between CDR3 peptides within each V-J. Welch's t-statistics and random forest reduced just over 500 V-J features to some 14, which were used in a naive Bayes classifier (R e1071). Sample size was not statistically predetermined, and blinding of investigators to group allocation was not performed. TCR Vbeta CDR3 sequencing of around 130 peripheral blood samples (roughly 41 ophthalmopathy, around 80 hyperthyroidism and some 17 progressor patients) is reported in the paper.

Rearrangement joined TRBV28 to TRBJ1-2; a tentative D call is TRBD1 (5 bases match). The TCR originated in a woman in her twenties or thirties with Graves disease. Donor details come from another sample of the same person, matched by shared clones. Sequencing was performed on peripheral blood mononuclear cells (PBMCs), taken at new diagnosis, from a patient treated with antithyroid drugs. The nucleotide sequence is TGTGCCAGCAAGTTTCCAGGGTCGCGCAAAGTTGGCTACACCTTC. It encodes CASKFPGSRKVGYTF.